This T cell receptor (beta chain) was captured by sequencing in a study of Tregs in tolerant kidney transplant recipients (dated by TCRdb to between 2018 and 2021). Looking at the study overall: The transplants used related donors along with nonmyeloablative bone marrow transplantation, and in the human trials mixed chimerism was transient. The study applied TCRbeta sequencing to find donor-specific regulatory T cells before combined kidney and bone marrow transplantation and then followed those same cells after transplant. The full study reports these points: The most biologically relevant and donor-specific TCRbeta repertoire appeared to be identified by expanding Tregs with activated donor B cells. In tolerant patients, donor-specific Tregs expanded more than Tregs overall, which suggests antigen-driven rather than nonspecific expansion. Biological reproducibility was not examined directly, but technical replication error appeared to be minimal. The study was limited by small patient numbers, and the findings need validation in larger populations and under other immunosuppression protocols. Because the PCR primers were changed over time for some patients, nucleotide-level comparison could not be performed across the samples from those patients.

For TCRbeta CDR3 sequencing, genomic DNA from the sorted cells was extracted using the QIAGEN DNeasy Blood and Tissue Kit. High-throughput TCRbeta CDR3 sequencing, which included PCR amplification with bias correction and internal controls, was done commercially through immunoSEQ. In the original analysis: Unique productive TCRbeta sequences were defined by CDR3 nucleotide sequence where primers matched, and otherwise by CDR3 amino acid sequence together with Vbeta and Jbeta genes. To correct sorting error, sequences shared between sorted populations at a frequency ratio of 2:1 or less were removed; the rest were assigned to the higher population. Donor-reactive sequences were defined as at least 5-fold expanded in CFSE-low cells versus unstimulated cells, with frequency of at least 0.01% in CFSE-low cells. Jensen-Shannon divergence calculated on the top 100 TCRbeta sequences ranked by frequency was used to measure repertoire divergence. For samples with multiple sequencing runs, sorting error was corrected in each run separately before the runs were combined. This immuneACCESS table, as held by TCRdb, lists in-frame sequences with V and J called but not all clones. Of the missing ones, under half trace to an unresolved V gene in checked studies; the others have no known cause. V and J calls and clone size are copied from that table; D and trimming were computed from the DNA. This sample's table has entries for about 48,000 clones. Together, the top ten hold approximately 0.81% of the sample.

Read against the paper, the sample's time point label means: blood sample drawn before combined kidney and bone marrow transplant. Thawed PBMCs were FACS-sorted into unstimulated Tregs (CD4+CD25+CD127-), CD4+ non-Tregs (CD4+CD25-), CD4 cells and CD8 cells. The patients were several recipients of combined kidney and bone marrow transplants from the ITN036ST trial, and samples were available only from these trial subjects. Healthy control blood was processed to PBMCs by Ficoll density gradient and cryopreserved, and patient PBMCs were collected before and after transplant. With respect to this clone: Its specific antigen is unknown. The CDR3 extends 3 residues past the end of the read, so its final part is completed from the germline J gene.

In the germline V gene, CDR1 corresponds to MNHEY and CDR2 to SVGEGT. V has 2 bases trimmed and J has 2 bases trimmed; junction bases matching no gene number 5. The CDR3 numbers 15 residues from cysteine through phenylalanine. The 36 bases shown cover part of the CDR3, and their frame starts at base 1. Specimen: CD4+ T cells from blood, collected before the transplant. The chain couples TRBV6-2 or TRBV6-3 to TRBJ2-7, with 8 middle bases fitting TRBD2. This TCR derives from a human donor who received a combined kidney and bone marrow transplant. The sequenced part of the CDR3 DNA is TGTGCCAGCAGTTACGGACTAGCTCCAACCTACGAG. Its protein product is CASSYGLAPTYE. The full CDR3 is CASSYGLAPTYEQYF.